This is a list of T cell receptor beta chains from one sample in a study of patients and donors after allogeneic stem cell transplantation. One entry per CDR3 protein results from TCRdb running MiXCR on the RT-PCR reads. The sample shows 410,000 or so distinct CDR3 sequences, 15% to 20% of them seen only once. The sequenced sample was blood, either unsorted or a sorted T cell fraction (not recorded which). Receptors originate from a human donor who was either an allogeneic HSCT recipient or a stem cell or donor lymphocyte infusion donor (not recorded which). It is not recorded whose cells these are; they may come from a transplant donor. Both conserved end residues are part of each CDR3. The order of the fields is V gene, J gene, clone size, CDR3 protein. Size is stated for part of the rows, as once, few or many counts, or as a class when the clone is expanded.

v_call: TRBV20-1; j_call: TRBJ2-3; clone_size: few; cdr3_aa: CSARRSGRADTDTQYF
v_call: TRBV24-1; j_call: TRBJ2-7; clone_size: few; cdr3_aa: CATSGDSREQYF
v_call: TRBV24-1; j_call: TRBJ2-3; clone_size: many; cdr3_aa: CATSDLGVSADTQYF
v_call: TRBV28; j_call: TRBJ2-2; clone_size: few; cdr3_aa: CASSFTGTGELFF
v_call: TRBV7-3; j_call: TRBJ1-1; clone_size: -; cdr3_aa: CASSLKGGATEAFF
v_call: TRBV10-2; j_call: TRBJ1-1; clone_size: many; cdr3_aa: CASSANTEAFF
v_call: TRBV20-1; j_call: TRBJ2-1; clone_size: many; cdr3_aa: CSARGRLANHEQFF
v_call: TRBV18; j_call: TRBJ2-1; clone_size: many; cdr3_aa: CASSPRGGGEQFF
v_call: TRBV12-3/TRBV12-4; j_call: TRBJ1-2; clone_size: -; cdr3_aa: CASRGQANYGYTF
v_call: TRBV21-1; j_call: TRBJ1-5; clone_size: few; cdr3_aa: CAINEGGHHSNQPQHF
v_call: TRBV7-2; j_call: TRBJ2-1; clone_size: few; cdr3_aa: CASSLAGLVAGANNEQFF
v_call: TRBV19; j_call: TRBJ2-7; clone_size: few; cdr3_aa: CASSRHRDSAYEQYF
v_call: TRBV25-1; j_call: TRBJ2-3; clone_size: few; cdr3_aa: CASTPAGGTDTQYF
v_call: TRBV6-1; j_call: TRBJ2-4; clone_size: -; cdr3_aa: CASSPLSDTLAKNIQYF
v_call: TRBV5-1; j_call: TRBJ2-1; clone_size: -; cdr3_aa: CASSLMWGGKNEQFF
v_call: TRBV10-3; j_call: TRBJ2-2; clone_size: many; cdr3_aa: CAISAGRTNTGELFF
v_call: TRBV12-3/TRBV12-4; j_call: TRBJ1-5; clone_size: -; cdr3_aa: CASSPTLSNQPQHF
v_call: TRBV6-2/TRBV6-3; j_call: TRBJ1-1; clone_size: -; cdr3_aa: CASSYSKLAAEAFF
v_call: TRBV15; j_call: TRBJ2-7; clone_size: few; cdr3_aa: CATSNGLERFSHEQYF
v_call: TRBV9; j_call: TRBJ2-5; clone_size: few; cdr3_aa: CASSPRDREETQYF
v_call: TRBV29-1; j_call: TRBJ2-2; clone_size: -; cdr3_aa: CSAAGGNTGELFF
v_call: TRBV20-1; j_call: TRBJ2-2; clone_size: few; cdr3_aa: CSARAWSGTSPATNTGELFF
v_call: TRBV2; j_call: TRBJ2-1; clone_size: few; cdr3_aa: CASMTGTGDYEQFF
v_call: TRBV10-3; j_call: TRBJ2-3; clone_size: -; cdr3_aa: CAISEQGPGLDTQYF
v_call: TRBV11-2; j_call: TRBJ1-1; clone_size: few; cdr3_aa: CASSLIGYQGEAFF
v_call: TRBV7-2; j_call: TRBJ1-5; clone_size: many; cdr3_aa: CASSLDRAQPQHF
v_call: TRBV29-1; j_call: TRBJ2-7; clone_size: -; cdr3_aa: CSVERVGEQYF
v_call: TRBV10-3; j_call: TRBJ1-4; clone_size: few; cdr3_aa: CAISEGRTWTKLFF
v_call: TRBV9; j_call: TRBJ2-1; clone_size: many; cdr3_aa: CASSVAPGGHRRGEQFF
v_call: TRBV6-1; j_call: TRBJ2-1; clone_size: -; cdr3_aa: CASSENPDPGEQFF
v_call: TRBV30; j_call: TRBJ2-3; clone_size: few; cdr3_aa: CAWSDFTMGQYF